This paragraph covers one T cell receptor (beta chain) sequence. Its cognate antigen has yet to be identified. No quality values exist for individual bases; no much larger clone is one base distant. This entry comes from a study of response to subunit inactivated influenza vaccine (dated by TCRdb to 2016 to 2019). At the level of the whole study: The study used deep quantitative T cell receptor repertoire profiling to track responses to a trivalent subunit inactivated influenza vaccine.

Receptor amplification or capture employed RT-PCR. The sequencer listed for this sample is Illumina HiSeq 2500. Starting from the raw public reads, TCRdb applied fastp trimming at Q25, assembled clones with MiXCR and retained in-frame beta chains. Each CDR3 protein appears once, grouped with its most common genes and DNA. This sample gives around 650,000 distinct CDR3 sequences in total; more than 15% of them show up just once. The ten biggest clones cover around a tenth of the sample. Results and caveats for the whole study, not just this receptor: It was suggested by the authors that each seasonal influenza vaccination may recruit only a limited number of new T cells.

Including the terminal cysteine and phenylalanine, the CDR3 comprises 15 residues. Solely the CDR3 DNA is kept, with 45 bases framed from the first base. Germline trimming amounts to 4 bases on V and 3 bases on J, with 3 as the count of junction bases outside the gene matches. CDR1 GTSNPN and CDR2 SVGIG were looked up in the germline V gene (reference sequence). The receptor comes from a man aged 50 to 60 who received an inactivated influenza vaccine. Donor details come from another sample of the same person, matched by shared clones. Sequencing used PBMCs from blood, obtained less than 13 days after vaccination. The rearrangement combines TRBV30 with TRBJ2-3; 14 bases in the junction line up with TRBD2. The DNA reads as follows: TGTGCCTGGACAGGACTAGCGGGGGGTACAGATACGCAGTATTTT. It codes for CAWTGLAGGTDTQYF.